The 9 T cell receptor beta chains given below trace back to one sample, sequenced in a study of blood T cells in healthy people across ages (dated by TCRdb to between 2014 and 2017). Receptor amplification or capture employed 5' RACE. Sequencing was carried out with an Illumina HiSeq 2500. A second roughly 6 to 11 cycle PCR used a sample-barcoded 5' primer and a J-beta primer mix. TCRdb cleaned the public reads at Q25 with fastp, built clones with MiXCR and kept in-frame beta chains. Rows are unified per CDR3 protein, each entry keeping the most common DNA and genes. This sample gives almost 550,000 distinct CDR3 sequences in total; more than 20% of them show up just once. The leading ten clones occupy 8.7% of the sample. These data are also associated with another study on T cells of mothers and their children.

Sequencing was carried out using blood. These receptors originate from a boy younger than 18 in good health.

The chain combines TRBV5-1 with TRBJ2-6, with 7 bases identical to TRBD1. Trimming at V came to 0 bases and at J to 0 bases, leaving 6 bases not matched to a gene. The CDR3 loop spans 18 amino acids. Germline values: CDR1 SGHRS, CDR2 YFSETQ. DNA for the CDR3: TGCGCCAGCAGCTTGGCCTACGGGACAGCCTCTGGGGCCAACGTCCTGACTTTC. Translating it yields CASSLAYGTASGANVLTF.

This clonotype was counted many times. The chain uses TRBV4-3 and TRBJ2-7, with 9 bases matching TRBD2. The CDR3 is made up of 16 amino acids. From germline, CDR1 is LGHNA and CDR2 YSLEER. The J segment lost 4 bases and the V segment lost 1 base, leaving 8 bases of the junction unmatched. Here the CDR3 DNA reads TGCGCCAGCAGCCAAGTTTGGACTAGCGACTGGTACGAGCAGTACTTC. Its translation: CASSQVWTSDWYEQYF.

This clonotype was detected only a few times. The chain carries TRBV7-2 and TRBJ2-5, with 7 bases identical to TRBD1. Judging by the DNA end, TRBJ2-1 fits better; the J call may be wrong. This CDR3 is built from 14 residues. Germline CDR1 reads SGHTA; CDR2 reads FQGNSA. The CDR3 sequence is CASSLRQGWGEQFF. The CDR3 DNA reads TGTGCCAGCAGCCTCCGACAGGGTTGGGGGGAGCAGTTCTTC.

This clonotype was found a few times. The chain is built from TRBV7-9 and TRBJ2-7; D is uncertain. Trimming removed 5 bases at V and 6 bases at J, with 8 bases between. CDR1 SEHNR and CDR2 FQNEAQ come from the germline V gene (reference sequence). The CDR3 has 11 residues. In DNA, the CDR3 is TGTGCCAGCAGCGGGCTGGGCGAGCAGTACTTC. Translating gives CASSGLGEQYF.

This CDR3 reads CASSKGAGMDIQYF. The CDR3 nucleotides read TGTGCCAGCAGCAAAGGGGCAGGGATGGACATTCAGTACTTC. The chain has TRBV7-9 and TRBJ2-4, with D possibly being TRBD1 (5 bases). Trimming shortened V by 5 bases and J by 8 bases, and 16 bases separated the two germline ends. The germline V gene has CDR1 SEHNR and CDR2 FQNEAQ (reference sequence). This CDR3 region has 14 residues.

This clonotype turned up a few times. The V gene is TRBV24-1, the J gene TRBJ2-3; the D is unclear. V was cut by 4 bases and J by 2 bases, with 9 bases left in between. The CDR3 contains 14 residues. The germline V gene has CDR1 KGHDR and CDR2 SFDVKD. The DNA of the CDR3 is TGTGCCACCAGTGACCTCCGGCACACAGATACGCAGTATTTT. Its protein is CATSDLRHTDTQYF.

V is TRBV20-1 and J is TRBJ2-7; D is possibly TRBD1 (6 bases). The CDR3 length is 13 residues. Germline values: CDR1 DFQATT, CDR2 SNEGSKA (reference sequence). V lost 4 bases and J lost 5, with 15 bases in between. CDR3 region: CSATAGAQDEQYF. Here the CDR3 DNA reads TGCAGTGCTACGGCAGGGGCGCAGGACGAGCAGTACTTC.

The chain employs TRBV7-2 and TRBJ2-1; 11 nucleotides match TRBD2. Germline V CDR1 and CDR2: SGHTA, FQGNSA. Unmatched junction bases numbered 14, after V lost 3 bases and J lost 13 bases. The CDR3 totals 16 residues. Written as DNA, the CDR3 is TGTGCCAGCAGCTTTTTCCTAGCGGGAGGAGTGGGGGGACAGTTCTTC. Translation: CASSFFLAGGVGGQFF. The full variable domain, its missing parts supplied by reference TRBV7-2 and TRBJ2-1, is GAGVSQSPSNKVTEKGKDVELRCDPISGHTALYWYRQSLGQGLEFLIYFQGNSAPDKSGLPSDRFSAERTGGSVSTLTIQRTQQEDSAVYLCASSFFLAGGVGGQFFGPGTRLTVL.

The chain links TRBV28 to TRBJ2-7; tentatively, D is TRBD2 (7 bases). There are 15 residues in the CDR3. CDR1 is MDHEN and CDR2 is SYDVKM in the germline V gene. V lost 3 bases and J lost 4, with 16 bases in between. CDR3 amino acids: CASSLHGGLSYEQYF. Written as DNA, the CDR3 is TGTGCCAGCAGTTTGCACGGGGGGCTAAGTTACGAGCAGTACTTC. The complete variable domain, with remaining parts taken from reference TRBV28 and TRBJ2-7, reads DVKVTQSSRYLVKRTGEKVFLECVQDMDHENMFWYRQDPGLGLRLIYFSYDVKMKEKGDIPEGYSVSREKKERFSLILESASTNQTSMYLCASSLHGGLSYEQYFGPGTRLTVT.